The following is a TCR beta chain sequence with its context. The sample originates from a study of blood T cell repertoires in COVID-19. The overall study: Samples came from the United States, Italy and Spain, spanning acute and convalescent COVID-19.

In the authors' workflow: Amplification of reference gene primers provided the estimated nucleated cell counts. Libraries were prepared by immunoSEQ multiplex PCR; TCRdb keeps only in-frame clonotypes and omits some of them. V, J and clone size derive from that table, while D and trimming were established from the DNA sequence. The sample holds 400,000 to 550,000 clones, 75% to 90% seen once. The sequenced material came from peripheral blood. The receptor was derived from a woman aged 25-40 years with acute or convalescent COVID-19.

The CDR3 DNA sequence: TGCGCCAGCAGCCCCGGGACAGCTAATGAAAAACTGTTTTTT. Translating gives CASSPGTANEKLFF. The V and J genes are TRBV5-1 and TRBJ1-4, with 7 bases fitting TRBD1. Germline V gives CDR1 SGHRS, CDR2 YFSETQ. There are 14 residues in the CDR3. Trimming at V came to 4 bases and at J to 3 bases, leaving 3 bases not matched to a gene.